Following are 21 T cell receptor beta chains from one sample sequenced in a study of OX40 agonist ivuxolimab in advanced cancers. Assay used: immunoSEQ multiplex PCR; TCRdb lists only in-frame clones, some missing. Of tens of thousands of clones listed, about nine tenths are singletons. The specimen was CD4+ or CD8+ T cells sorted from blood, collected in a trial of the OX40 agonist ivuxolimab. These receptors were taken from an adult with an advanced solid tumor such as melanoma, head and neck, liver or kidney cancer.

This clone was detected once. The chain employs TRBV7-9 and TRBJ1-2; D gene ambiguous. Per germline, CDR1 SEHNR and CDR2 FQNEAQ (reference sequence). The CDR3 spans 14 residues. Trimming left V 1 base short and J 3 bases short, with 9 bases between. The CDR3 region has the DNA TGTGCCAGCAGCTTAGATGTCCGGGACTATGGCTACACCTTC. Protein sequence: CASSLDVRDYGYTF.

For this clone: The same CDR3 arises from other DNA sequences in this sample as well. This rearrangement joins TRBV19 to TRBJ1-1, with TRBD1 as a possible D gene (6 bases). Per the germline V gene, CDR1 is LNHDA and CDR2 is SQIVND (reference sequence). The CDR3 has 14 residues. Deletions cut 3 bases from V and 5 bases from J, with 13 bases between. The CDR3 DNA reads as TGTGCCAGTAGTATGGGGGGGGCAGGGACTGAAGCTTTCTTT. It yields the protein CASSMGGAGTEAFF.

The V gene is TRBV9, the J gene TRBJ2-1, with D perhaps TRBD1 (5 bases). Germline CDR1 is SGDLS and CDR2 is YYNGEE. V was shortened by 0 bases and J by 0 bases, with 7 bases between the two germline ends. There are 15 residues in the CDR3. CDR3 in amino acids: CASSVGRDSYNEQFF. CDR3 in DNA: TGTGCCAGCAGCGTAGGCAGGGACTCCTACAATGAGCAGTTCTTC.

The chain couples TRBV5-1 to TRBJ1-2; 8 bases are a match to TRBD1. V lost 1 base, J lost 6 bases, and 2 bases stayed unmatched. Germline values: CDR1 SGHRS, CDR2 YFSETQ. This CDR3 spans 13 amino acids. The CDR3 loop reads CASSLTGGDGYTF. In DNA, the CDR3 is TGCGCCAGCAGCTTGACAGGGGGTGATGGCTACACCTTC.

V is TRBV7-9 and J is TRBJ1-2; D unclear. CDR1 SEHNR and CDR2 FQNEAQ come from the germline V gene (reference sequence). Trimming removed 6 bases from V and 1 base from J, with 9 bases in between. CDR3 size: 13 residues. CDR3 protein: CASRNDINYGYTF. The CDR3 DNA reads TGTGCCAGCAGAAACGACATTAACTATGGCTACACCTTC.

The V call is TRBV19, the J call TRBJ2-1; D possibly matches TRBD1 or TRBD2 (5 bases each). The length of the CDR3 is 15 residues. Trimming pared 1 base from V and 6 bases from J, leaving 13 bases between. Germline lookup yields CDR1 LNHDA and CDR2 SQIVND (reference sequence). The CDR3 DNA reads TGTGCCAGTAGTATAGGGACTGTAGGGGCCAATGAGCAGTTCTTC. It translates to CASSIGTVGANEQFF. Combining the CDR3 with reference TRBV19 and TRBJ2-1 gives the whole variable domain DGGITQSPKYLFRKEGQNVTLSCEQNLNHDAMYWYRQDPGQGLRLIYYSQIVNDFQKGDIAEGYSVSREKKESFPLTVTSAQKNPTAFYLCASSIGTVGANEQFFGPGTRLTVL.

V usage is TRBV15 and J usage is TRBJ2-7; 14 bases agree with TRBD2. CDR1 and CDR2 from the germline V gene are LNHNV and YYDKDF (reference sequence). CDR3 length: 15 amino acids. V lost 8 bases to trimming and J lost 7 bases; unmatched junction nucleotides: 10. CDR3 protein: CATATSGGAVSEQYF. The CDR3 nucleotides read TGTGCCACCGCGACTAGCGGGGGGGCGGTCTCTGAGCAGTACTTC.

The chain has TRBV28 and TRBJ2-7; D is possibly TRBD1 or TRBD2 (5 bases each). CDR3 length equals 14 residues. Trimming removed 5 bases at V and 4 bases at J, with 15 bases between. The V gene's germline CDR1 is MDHEN and CDR2 SYDVKM. The CDR3 sequence is CASSPGRGVYEQYV. CDR3 coding DNA: TGTGCCAGCAGTCCCGGCAGAGGGGTGTACGAGCAGTACGTC.

J is TRBJ1-6 and V is TRBV2; 9 bases fit TRBD1. Germline lookup yields CDR1 SNHLY and CDR2 FYNNEI. The CDR3 has 19 amino acids. V was pared by 10 bases and J by 2 bases, with 18 bases of the junction left unmatched. The CDR3 loop reads CAIDLRDRVSSTYNSPLHF. CDR3 sequence (DNA): TGTGCCATAGACCTTCGGGACAGGGTTTCGTCCACCTATAATTCACCCCTCCACTTT.

This clone was counted only a few times. V gene TRBV5-1 combines with J gene TRBJ2-1, with a weak D call TRBD1 (6 bases). Germline-derived CDR1 and CDR2 are SGHRS and YFSETQ. Trimming removed 1 base at V and 8 bases at J, with 19 bases between. This CDR3 has 16 amino acids. The chain's CDR3 is CASSLLEGSRGDEQFF. CDR3 DNA sequence: TGCGCCAGCAGCTTGCTCGAGGGGTCCAGGGGAGATGAGCAGTTCTTC.

This chain joins TRBV28 and TRBJ2-1, with no clear D. This CDR3 has 16 amino acids. Trimming took 2 bases from V and 5 from J, leaving 16 bases between them. The germline gives CDR1 MDHEN, CDR2 SYDVKM. CDR3 sequence: CASSLPATTVDNEQFF. CDR3 sequence (DNA): TGTGCCAGCAGTTTACCGGCGACGACGGTCGACAATGAGCAGTTCTTC.

V is TRBV27 and J is TRBJ2-5; 9 bases fit TRBD1. The CDR3 has 15 residues. Germline loops: CDR1 MNHEY, CDR2 SMNVEV (reference sequence). The ends lost 4 bases at V and 7 bases at J; junction bases unmatched: 10. The CDR3 here is CASSYGQGLPGTQYF. The CDR3 DNA reads TGTGCCAGCAGTTATGGACAGGGGCTACCGGGGACCCAGTACTTC.

V usage is TRBV28 and J usage is TRBJ2-2, with 7 bases identical to TRBD1. J was trimmed by 7 bases and V by 3 bases; bases with no gene match: 5. CDR1 and CDR2 from the germline V gene are MDHEN and SYDVKM. This CDR3 comprises 14 residues. CDR3 in DNA: TGTGCCAGCAGTTTGACAGGGCTGGGCGGGGAGCTGTTTTTT. Translated: CASSLTGLGGELFF. Variable domain in full (rest from reference TRBV28 and TRBJ2-2): DVKVTQSSRYLVKRTGEKVFLECVQDMDHENMFWYRQDPGLGLRLIYFSYDVKMKEKGDIPEGYSVSREKKERFSLILESASTNQTSMYLCASSLTGLGGELFFGEGSRLTVL.

This clone was recorded only once. V and J are TRBV28 and TRBJ2-1, with D uncertain. From germline, CDR1 is MDHEN and CDR2 SYDVKM. Deletions cut 6 bases from V and 0 bases from J, with 6 bases between. CDR3 length: 13 residues. CDR3 sequence (DNA): TGTGCCAGCAGCCCTGACTCCTACAATGAGCAGTTCTTC. It specifies CASSPDSYNEQFF.

This clone was observed a handful of times. The chain uses TRBV6-1 and TRBJ1-1, with 7 bases that match TRBD1. V was clipped by 3 bases and J by 3 bases; unmatched bases: 7. Germline V CDR1 and CDR2: MNHNS, SASEGT. The CDR3 totals 15 residues. CDR3 protein: CASSDPGGSDTEAFF. CDR3 coding DNA: TGTGCCAGCAGTGACCCAGGGGGGTCAGACACTGAAGCTTTCTTT.

The rearrangement joins TRBV5-1 to TRBJ2-6; D is unclear. The V gene's germline CDR1 is SGHRS and CDR2 YFSETQ. The CDR3 totals 16 residues. V was shortened by 2 bases and J by 1 base, with 10 bases between the two germline ends. CDR3 sequence reads: CASSFYQDSGANVLTF. Written as DNA, the CDR3 is TGCGCCAGCAGCTTTTACCAAGATTCTGGGGCCAACGTCCTGACTTTC.

This clone has a handful of counts. J is TRBJ2-1 and V is TRBV2; D unresolved. The V end was cut by 2 bases, the J end by 0 bases, with 11 bases between. The germline V gene has CDR1 SNHLY and CDR2 FYNNEI. This CDR3 is 16 amino acids long. The chain's CDR3 is CASSEYRGGSYNEQFF. CDR3 coding DNA: TGTGCCAGCAGTGAATACCGAGGTGGCTCCTACAATGAGCAGTTCTTC.

This clone was counted a single time. This chain joins TRBV29-1 and TRBJ1-1, with a possible D match to TRBD1 (5 bases). The CDR3 contains 15 residues. Germline-derived CDR1 and CDR2 are SQVTM and ANQGSEA. CDR3 in amino acids: CTSGREGEIGTEAFF. For the CDR3, the DNA is TGCACTTCCGGGAGGGAAGGGGAAATCGGGACTGAAGCTTTCTTT. Drawing the rest from reference TRBV29-1 and TRBJ1-1, the complete variable domain is SAVISQKPSRDICQRGTSLTIQCQVDSQVTMMFWYRQQPGQSLTLIATANQGSEATYESGFVIDKFPISRPNLTFSTLTVSNMSPEDSSIYLCTSGREGEIGTEAFFGQGTRLTVV.

This chain connects TRBV6-5 to TRBJ1-4; TRBD1 is a possible D gene (5 bases). With 0 bases removed from V and 8 bases from J, the gap between germline ends came to 16 bases. The CDR3 has 16 amino acids. Germline assignment: CDR1 MNHEY and CDR2 SVGAGI. CDR3 region: CASSYSVISGVEKLFF. The CDR3 DNA is TGTGCCAGCAGTTACTCGGTGATCTCGGGGGTAGAAAAACTGTTTTTT.

The genes are TRBV29-1 and TRBJ1-5; D may be TRBD1 (5 bases). CDR3 length: 13 amino acids. The germline CDR1 and CDR2 sequences are SQVTM and ANQGSEA. Trimming stripped 6 bases from V and 2 bases from J, with 11 bases between. The CDR3 region has the DNA TGCAGCGTGAACGGGGGGGGCAATCAGCCCCAGCATTTT. Translating gives CSVNGGGNQPQHF.

This clone was recorded once. The V call is TRBV29-1, the J call TRBJ2-7; 9 bases agree with TRBD1. Per germline, CDR1 SQVTM and CDR2 ANQGSEA. Trimming cost V 4 bases and J 2 bases; bases outside gene matches: 6. This CDR3 region has 14 residues. The CDR3 here is CSVVGTGSPYEQYF. The CDR3 nucleotides read TGCAGCGTTGTGGGGACAGGGAGCCCCTACGAGCAGTACTTC.